The entry below gives a single T cell receptor (beta chain) sequence along with its context. Its antigen is not identified. V shed 6 bases and J shed 6 bases, with 17 bases lying between them. Germline lookup yields CDR1 MNHNY and CDR2 SVGAGI (reference sequence). This CDR3 spans 15 amino acids. The PCR used 60 Vbeta and 13 Jbeta primers. Some clones are missing from TCRdb's copy, which holds only in-frame ones; the method was immunoSEQ multiplex PCR. Of more than 95,000 clones in the sample, approximately 82% were seen once. The data are from a study of cytomegalovirus exposure and HLA in healthy donors. Points from the study as a whole: As a later analysis showed, a missense DCLRE1C variant was linked to trimming of TCR beta V- and J-genes. Associated with HLA alleles at 0.05 false discovery rate in a later analysis were over 15,000 TCR beta sequences.

This TCR was recovered from a man younger than 35 in good health and CMV-seropositive. J is TRBJ2-2 and V is TRBV6-6; possibly TRBD1 for D (5 bases). The specimen sequenced was PBMCs. The CDR3 loop reads CASSEIFGAAGELFF. The CDR3 DNA reads as TGTGCCAGCAGCGAAATCTTTGGGGCGGCCGGGGAGCTGTTTTTT.